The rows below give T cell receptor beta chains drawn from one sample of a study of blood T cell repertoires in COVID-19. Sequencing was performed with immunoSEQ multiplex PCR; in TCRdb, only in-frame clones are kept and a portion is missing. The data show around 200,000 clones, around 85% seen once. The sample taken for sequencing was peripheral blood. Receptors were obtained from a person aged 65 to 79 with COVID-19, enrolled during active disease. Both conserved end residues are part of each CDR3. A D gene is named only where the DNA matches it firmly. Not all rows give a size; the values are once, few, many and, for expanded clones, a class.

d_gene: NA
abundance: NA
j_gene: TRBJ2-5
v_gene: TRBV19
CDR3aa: CASSMGSTKETQYF
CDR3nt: TGTGCCAGTAGTATGGGGAGCACCAAAGAGACCCAGTACTTC

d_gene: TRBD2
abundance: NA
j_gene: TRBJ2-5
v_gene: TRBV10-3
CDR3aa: CAISRVAGGNQETQYF
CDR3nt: TGTGCCATCAGTAGAGTAGCGGGAGGAAACCAAGAGACCCAGTACTTC

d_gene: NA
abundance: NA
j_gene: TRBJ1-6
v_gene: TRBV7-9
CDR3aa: CASSWLTQGSSSPLHF
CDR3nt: TGTGCCAGCAGCTGGTTAACACAGGGCTCGTCCTCACCCCTCCACTTT

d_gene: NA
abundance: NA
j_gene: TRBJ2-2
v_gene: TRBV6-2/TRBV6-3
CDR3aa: CASSSTGLGTGELFF
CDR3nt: TGTGCCAGCAGCTCAACAGGGCTAGGCACCGGGGAGCTGTTTTTT

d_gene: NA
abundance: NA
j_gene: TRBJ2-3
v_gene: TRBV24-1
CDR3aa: CATSASRDWITDTQYF
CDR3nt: TGTGCCACCAGTGCTTCCCGGGACTGGATCACAGATACGCAGTATTTT

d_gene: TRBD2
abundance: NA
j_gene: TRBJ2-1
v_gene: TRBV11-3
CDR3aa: CASSPREGRYNEQFF
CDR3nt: TGTGCCAGCAGCCCTCGGGAGGGCCGCTACAATGAGCAGTTCTTC

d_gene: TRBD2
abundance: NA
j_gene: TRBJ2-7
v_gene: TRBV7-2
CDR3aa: CASSPGGGVNEQYF
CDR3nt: TGTGCCAGCAGCCCCGGGGGGGGAGTAAACGAGCAGTACTTC

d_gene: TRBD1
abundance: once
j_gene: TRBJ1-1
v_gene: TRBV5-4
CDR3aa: CASSSGQLNTEAFF
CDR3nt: TGTGCCAGCAGCTCGGGACAGCTGAACACTGAAGCTTTCTTT

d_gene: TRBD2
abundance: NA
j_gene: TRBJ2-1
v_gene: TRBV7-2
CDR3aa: CASSLGAGGGYNEQFF
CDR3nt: TGTGCCAGCAGCTTAGGAGCGGGGGGTGGCTACAATGAGCAGTTCTTC

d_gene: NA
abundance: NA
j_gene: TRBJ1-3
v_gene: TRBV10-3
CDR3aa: CATRQDSGNTIYF
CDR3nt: TGTGCCACTCGACAGGACTCTGGAAACACCATATATTTT

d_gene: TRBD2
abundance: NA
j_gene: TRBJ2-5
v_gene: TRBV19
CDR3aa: CASSILAGVQQETQYF
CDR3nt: TGTGCCAGTAGTATACTAGCGGGGGTACAACAAGAGACCCAGTACTTC

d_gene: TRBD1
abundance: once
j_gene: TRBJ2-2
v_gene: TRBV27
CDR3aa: CASTPRGGTASNTGELFF
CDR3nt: TGTGCCAGCACTCCCCGAGGTGGGACAGCATCGAACACCGGGGAGCTGTTTTTT

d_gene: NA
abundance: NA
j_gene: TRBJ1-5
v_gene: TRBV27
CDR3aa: CASSPHTIGGNQPQHF
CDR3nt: TGTGCCAGCAGTCCCCATACGATAGGGGGCAATCAGCCCCAGCATTTT

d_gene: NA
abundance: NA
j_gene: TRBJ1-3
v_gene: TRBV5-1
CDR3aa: CASSLIRSAGDPSGNTIYF
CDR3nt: TGCGCCAGCAGCTTGATTCGCAGTGCAGGCGACCCCTCTGGAAACACCATATATTTT

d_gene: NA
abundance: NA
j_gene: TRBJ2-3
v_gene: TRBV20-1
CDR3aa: CSASTGRGDTQYF
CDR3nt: TGCAGTGCTAGTACAGGGAGGGGAGATACGCAGTATTTT

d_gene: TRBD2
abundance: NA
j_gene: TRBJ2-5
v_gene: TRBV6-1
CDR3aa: CASSEALWGLAGLQETQYF
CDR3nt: TGTGCCAGCAGTGAAGCGCTTTGGGGACTAGCGGGGCTCCAAGAGACCCAGTACTTC

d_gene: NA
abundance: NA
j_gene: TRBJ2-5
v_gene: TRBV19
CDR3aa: CASKPKGGGQETQYF
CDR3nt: TGTGCCAGCAAACCCAAGGGAGGTGGCCAAGAGACCCAGTACTTC

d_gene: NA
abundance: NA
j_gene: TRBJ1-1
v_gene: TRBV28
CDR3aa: CASQAEAPEAFF
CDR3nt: TGTGCCAGCCAGGCAGAAGCACCTGAAGCTTTCTTT

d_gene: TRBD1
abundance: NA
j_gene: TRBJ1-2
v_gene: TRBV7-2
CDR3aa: CASSSRTGPYGYTF
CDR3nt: TGTGCCAGCAGCTCCAGGACAGGCCCCTATGGCTACACCTTC

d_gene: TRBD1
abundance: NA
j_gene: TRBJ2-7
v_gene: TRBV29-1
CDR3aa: CSVAQGQGAYEQYF
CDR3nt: TGCAGCGTTGCACAAGGACAGGGGGCCTACGAGCAGTACTTC

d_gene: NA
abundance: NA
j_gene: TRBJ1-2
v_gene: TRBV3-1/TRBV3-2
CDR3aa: CASSQLTGLLEEDNGYTF
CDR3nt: TGTGCCAGCAGCCAGTTAACAGGGCTACTAGAGGAAGATAATGGCTACACCTTC

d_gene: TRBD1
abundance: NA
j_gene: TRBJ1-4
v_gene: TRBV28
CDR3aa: CASSLSRQGYEKLFF
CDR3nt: TGTGCCAGCAGTTTATCTAGACAGGGGTATGAAAAACTGTTTTTT

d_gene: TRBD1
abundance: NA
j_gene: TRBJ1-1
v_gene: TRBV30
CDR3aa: CAWSVPTGRNTEAFF
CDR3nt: TGTGCCTGGAGCGTACCGACAGGGCGGAACACTGAAGCTTTCTTT

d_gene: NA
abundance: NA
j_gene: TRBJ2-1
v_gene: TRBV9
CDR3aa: CASSVRPGSIRNEQFF
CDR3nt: TGTGCCAGCAGCGTCCGTCCGGGATCGATCCGGAATGAGCAGTTCTTC

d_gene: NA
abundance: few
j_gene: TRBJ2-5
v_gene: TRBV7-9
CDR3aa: CASSLGQQETQYF
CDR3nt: TGTGCCAGCAGCTTAGGACAGCAAGAGACCCAGTACTTC

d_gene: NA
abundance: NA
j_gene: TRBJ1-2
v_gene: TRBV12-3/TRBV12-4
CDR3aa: CASSLGDSYGYTF
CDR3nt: TGTGCCAGCAGTTTGGGGGACTCCTATGGCTACACCTTC

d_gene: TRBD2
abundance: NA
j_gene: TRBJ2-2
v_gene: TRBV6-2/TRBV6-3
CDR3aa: CASSPTPRLAGNTGELFF
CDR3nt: TGTGCCAGCAGTCCGACTCCGCGACTAGCGGGGAACACCGGGGAGCTGTTTTTT

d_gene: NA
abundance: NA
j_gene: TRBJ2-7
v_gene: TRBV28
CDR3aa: CASSAQGTSYEQYF
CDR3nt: TGTGCCAGCAGTGCACAGGGTACTTCCTACGAGCAGTACTTC

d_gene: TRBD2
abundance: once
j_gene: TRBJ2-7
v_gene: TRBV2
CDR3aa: CASSTEVTSGMYEQYF
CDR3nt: TGTGCCAGCAGTACCGAAGTTACTAGCGGGATGTACGAGCAGTACTTC

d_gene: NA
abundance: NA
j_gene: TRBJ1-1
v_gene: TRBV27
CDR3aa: CASSPRGSGTPEAFF
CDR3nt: TGTGCCAGCAGTCCCCGAGGGTCGGGGACTCCTGAAGCTTTCTTT

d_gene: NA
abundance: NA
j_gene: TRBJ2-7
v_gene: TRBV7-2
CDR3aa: CASSLGLYIGEQYF
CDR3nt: TGTGCCAGCAGCTTGGGCTTATATATAGGTGAGCAGTACTTC

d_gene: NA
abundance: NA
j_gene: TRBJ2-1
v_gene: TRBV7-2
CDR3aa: CASSPPEGAYNEQFF
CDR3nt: TGTGCCAGCAGCCCTCCGGAGGGGGCTTACAATGAGCAGTTCTTC

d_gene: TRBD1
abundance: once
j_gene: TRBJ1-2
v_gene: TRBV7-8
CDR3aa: CASSLVPGAGGYGYTF
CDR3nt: TGTGCCAGCAGCTTAGTCCCCGGGGCAGGGGGATATGGCTACACCTTC

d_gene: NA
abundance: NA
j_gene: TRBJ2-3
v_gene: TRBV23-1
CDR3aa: CASSLDSYGTQYF
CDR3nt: TGCGCCAGCAGCCTGGACAGTTACGGTACGCAGTATTTT

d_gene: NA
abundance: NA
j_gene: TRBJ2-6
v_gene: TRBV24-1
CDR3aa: CATSSGKFSGANVLTF
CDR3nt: TGTGCCACCTCGTCAGGGAAATTCTCTGGGGCCAACGTCCTGACTTTC

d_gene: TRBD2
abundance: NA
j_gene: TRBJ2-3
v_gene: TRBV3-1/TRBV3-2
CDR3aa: CASSHWTGTSGSTDTQYF
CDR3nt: TGTGCCAGCAGCCATTGGACCGGGACTAGCGGGTCCACAGATACGCAGTATTTT

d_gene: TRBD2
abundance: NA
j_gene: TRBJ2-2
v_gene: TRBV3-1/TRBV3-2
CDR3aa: CASSQTSGRGETGELFF
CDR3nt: TGTGCCAGCAGCCAGACTAGCGGGAGAGGAGAAACCGGGGAGCTGTTTTTT

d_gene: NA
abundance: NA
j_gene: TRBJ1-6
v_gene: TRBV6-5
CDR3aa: CASSYLTAGNTSPLHF
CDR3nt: TGTGCCAGCAGTTATCTCACGGCAGGGAATACTTCACCCCTCCACTTT

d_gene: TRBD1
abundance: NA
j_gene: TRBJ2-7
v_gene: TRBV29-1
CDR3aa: CSVAPGQGAPYEQYF
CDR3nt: TGCAGCGTTGCGCCAGGACAGGGGGCTCCCTACGAGCAGTACTTC

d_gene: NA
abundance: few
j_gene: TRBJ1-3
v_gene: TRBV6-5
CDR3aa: CASLSSGNTIYF
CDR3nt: TGTGCCAGCCTGAGTTCTGGAAACACCATATATTTT

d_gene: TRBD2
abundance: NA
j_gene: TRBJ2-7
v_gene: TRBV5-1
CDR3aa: CAGEGHEQYF
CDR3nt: TGCGCCGGGGAGGGGCACGAGCAGTACTTC

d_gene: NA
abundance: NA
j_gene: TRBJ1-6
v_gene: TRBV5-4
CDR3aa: CASSLKGGSSPLHF
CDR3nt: TGTGCCAGCAGCTTGAAGGGTGGGAGTTCACCCCTCCACTTT

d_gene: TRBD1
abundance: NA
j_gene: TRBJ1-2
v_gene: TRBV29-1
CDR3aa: CSVDNRMEGAKSYGYTF
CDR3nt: TGCAGCGTCGACAACCGAATGGAGGGGGCGAAGAGCTATGGCTACACCTTC

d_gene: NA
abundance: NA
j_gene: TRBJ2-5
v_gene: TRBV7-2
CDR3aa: CASSLSRGGVKTQYF
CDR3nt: TGTGCCAGCAGCTTATCAAGGGGGGGTGTAAAGACCCAGTACTTC

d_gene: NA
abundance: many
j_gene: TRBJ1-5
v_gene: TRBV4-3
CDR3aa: CASSREEGRQPQHF
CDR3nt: TGCGCCAGCAGTAGGGAGGAAGGACGGCAGCCCCAGCATTTT

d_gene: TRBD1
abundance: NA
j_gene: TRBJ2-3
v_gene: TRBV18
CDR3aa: CASSYIGQVLAFADTQYF
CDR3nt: TGTGCCAGCTCATACATAGGACAGGTGCTTGCGTTCGCAGATACGCAGTATTTT

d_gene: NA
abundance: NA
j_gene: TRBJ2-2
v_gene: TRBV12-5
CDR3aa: CASGLSAGAGTGELFF
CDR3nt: TGTGCTAGTGGTTTGTCGGCGGGGGCCGGCACCGGGGAGCTGTTTTTT

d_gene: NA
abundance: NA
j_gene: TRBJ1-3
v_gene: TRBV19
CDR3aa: CASSSPAAASGNTIYF
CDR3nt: TGTGCCAGTAGCTCCCCCGCGGCGGCCTCTGGAAACACCATATATTTT

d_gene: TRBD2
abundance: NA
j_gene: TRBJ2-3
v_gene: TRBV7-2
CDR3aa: CASSRRLAGYSTDTQYF
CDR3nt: TGTGCCAGCAGCAGACGACTAGCGGGTTATAGCACAGATACGCAGTATTTT

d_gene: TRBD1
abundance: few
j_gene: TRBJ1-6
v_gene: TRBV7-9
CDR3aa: CASSLVGQADNSPLHF
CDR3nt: TGTGCCAGCAGCTTAGTGGGACAGGCCGATAATTCACCCCTCCACTTT

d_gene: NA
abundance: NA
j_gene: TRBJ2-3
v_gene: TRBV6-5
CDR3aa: CASSYSQRAPTDTQYF
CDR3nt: TGTGCCAGCAGTTACTCCCAGCGGGCCCCCACAGATACGCAGTATTTT

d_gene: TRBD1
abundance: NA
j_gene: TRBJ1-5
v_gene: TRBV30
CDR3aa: CAWSRGTDSNQPQHF
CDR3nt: TGTGCCTGGAGCAGGGGGACAGATAGCAATCAGCCCCAGCATTTT

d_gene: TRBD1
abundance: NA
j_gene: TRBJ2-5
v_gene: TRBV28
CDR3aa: CASSLPTGDQETQYF
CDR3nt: TGTGCCAGCAGTTTGCCGACAGGGGACCAAGAGACCCAGTACTTC

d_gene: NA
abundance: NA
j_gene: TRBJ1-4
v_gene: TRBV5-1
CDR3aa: CASSSTTRARNEKLFF
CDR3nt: TGCGCCAGCAGCAGCACAACACGAGCGCGGAATGAAAAACTGTTTTTT